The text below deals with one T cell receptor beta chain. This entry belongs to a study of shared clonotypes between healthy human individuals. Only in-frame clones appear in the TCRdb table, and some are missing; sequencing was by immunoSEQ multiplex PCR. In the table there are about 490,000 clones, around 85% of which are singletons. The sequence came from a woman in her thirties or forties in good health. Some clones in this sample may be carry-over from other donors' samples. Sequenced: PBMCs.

The chain's CDR3 is CSACADSDTGELFF. Written as DNA, the CDR3 is TGCAGCGCCTGCGCGGACTCGGACACCGGGGAGCTGTTTTTT. The chain is built from TRBV29-1 and TRBJ2-2; D is perhaps TRBD2 (5 bases). The germline V gene encodes CDR1 SQVTM and CDR2 ANQGSEA. V lost 7 bases and J 3 bases, leaving 15 bases between the germline ends. This CDR3 has 14 amino acids.